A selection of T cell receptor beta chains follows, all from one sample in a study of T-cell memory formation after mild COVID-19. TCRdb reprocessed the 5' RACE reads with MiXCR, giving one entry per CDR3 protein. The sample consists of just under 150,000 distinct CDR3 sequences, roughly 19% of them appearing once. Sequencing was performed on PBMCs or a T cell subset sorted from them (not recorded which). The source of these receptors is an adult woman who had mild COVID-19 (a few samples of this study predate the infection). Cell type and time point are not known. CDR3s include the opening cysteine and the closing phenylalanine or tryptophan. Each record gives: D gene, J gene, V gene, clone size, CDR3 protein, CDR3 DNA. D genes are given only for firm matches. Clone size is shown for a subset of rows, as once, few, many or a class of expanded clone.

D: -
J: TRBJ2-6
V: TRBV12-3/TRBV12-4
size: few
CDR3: CASSSVRGTYSGANVLTF
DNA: TGTGCCAGCAGTTCGGTCAGGGGTACTTACTCTGGGGCCAACGTCCTGACTTTC

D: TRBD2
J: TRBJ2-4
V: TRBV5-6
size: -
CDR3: CASSYRGGNIQYF
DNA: TGTGCCAGCAGCTACCGGGGAGGGAACATTCAGTACTTC

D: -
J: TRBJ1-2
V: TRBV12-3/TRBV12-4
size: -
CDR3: CASSPGRGYTF
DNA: TGTGCCAGCAGTCCGGGGCGAGGCTACACCTTC

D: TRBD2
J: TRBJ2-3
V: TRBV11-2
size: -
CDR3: CASSLRGLAGGYTDTQYF
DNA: TGTGCCAGCAGCTTAAGGGGTCTAGCGGGAGGATACACAGATACGCAGTATTTT

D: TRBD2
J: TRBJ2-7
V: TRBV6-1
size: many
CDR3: CASSETLAGVYSYEQYF
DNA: TGTGCCAGCAGTGAAACACTAGCGGGAGTATACTCCTACGAGCAGTACTTC

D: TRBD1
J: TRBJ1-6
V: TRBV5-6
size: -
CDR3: CASSQQGRTNSPLHF
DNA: TGTGCCAGCAGCCAACAGGGGCGGACGAATTCACCCCTCCACTTT

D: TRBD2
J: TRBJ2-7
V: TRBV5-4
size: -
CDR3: CASTRGLAANYEQYF
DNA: TGTGCCAGCACCAGGGGACTAGCGGCGAACTACGAGCAGTACTTC

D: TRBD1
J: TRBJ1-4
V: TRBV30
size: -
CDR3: CASDRIIQGNREKLFF
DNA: TGTGCCTCCGACAGAATCATACAGGGGAATAGAGAAAAACTGTTTTTT

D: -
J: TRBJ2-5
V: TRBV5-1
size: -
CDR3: CASSYGRETQYF
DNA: TGCGCCAGCTCCTACGGGAGAGAGACCCAGTACTTC

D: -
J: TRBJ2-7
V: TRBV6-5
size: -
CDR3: CASSYSPGKNYEQYF
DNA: TGTGCCAGCAGTTACTCGCCGGGAAAAAACTACGAGCAGTACTTC

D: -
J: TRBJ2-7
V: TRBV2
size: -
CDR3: CASRVQEYEQYF
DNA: TGTGCCAGCAGAGTACAAGAATACGAGCAGTACTTC

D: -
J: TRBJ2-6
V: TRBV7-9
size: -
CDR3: CASSLGGATNVLTF
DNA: TGTGCCAGCAGCTTAGGGGGCGCGACCAACGTCCTGACTTTC

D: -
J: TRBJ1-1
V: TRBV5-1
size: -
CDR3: CASSFQGETEAFF
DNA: TGCGCCAGCAGCTTTCAGGGAGAGACTGAAGCTTTCTTT

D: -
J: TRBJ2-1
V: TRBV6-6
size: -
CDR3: CASSITRGTGIF
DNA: TGTGCCAGCAGTATAACCCGGGGGACGGGGATCTTC

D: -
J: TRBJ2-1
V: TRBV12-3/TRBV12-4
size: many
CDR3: CASSSGLPNEQFF
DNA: TGTGCCAGCAGTTCCGGCCTTCCGAATGAGCAGTTCTTC

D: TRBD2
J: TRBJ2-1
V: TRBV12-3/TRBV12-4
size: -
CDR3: CASTRGGNEQFF
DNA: TGTGCCAGCACGCGGGGGGGCAATGAGCAGTTCTTC

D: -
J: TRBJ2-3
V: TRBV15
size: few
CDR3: CATSRDGGTDTQYF
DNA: TGTGCCACCAGCAGAGATGGCGGGACAGATACGCAGTATTTT

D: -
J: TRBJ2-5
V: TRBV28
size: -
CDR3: CASSRTMGLRGTETQYF
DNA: TGTGCCAGCAGTCGCACCATGGGACTCCGGGGCACCGAGACCCAGTACTTC

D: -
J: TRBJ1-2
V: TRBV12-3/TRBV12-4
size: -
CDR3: CASSLRQGYGYTF
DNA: TGTGCCAGCAGTTTACGGCAGGGCTATGGCTACACCTTC

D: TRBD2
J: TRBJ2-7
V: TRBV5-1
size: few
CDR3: CASSPGGSGDHEQYF
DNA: TGCGCCAGCAGCCCCGGCGGTAGCGGGGACCACGAGCAGTACTTC

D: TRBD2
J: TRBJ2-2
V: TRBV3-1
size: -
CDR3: CASSQGGGAAGELFF
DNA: TGTGCCAGCAGCCAAGGCGGGGGGGCCGCCGGGGAGCTGTTTTTT

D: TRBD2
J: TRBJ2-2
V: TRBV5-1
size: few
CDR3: CASSGQAGLAVAGELFF
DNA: TGCGCCAGCAGCGGGCAGGCGGGACTAGCTGTCGCCGGGGAGCTGTTTTTT

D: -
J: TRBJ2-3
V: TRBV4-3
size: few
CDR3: CASSPRPGVDDTQYF
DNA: TGCGCCAGCAGCCCCCGGCCGGGGGTAGACGATACGCAGTATTTT

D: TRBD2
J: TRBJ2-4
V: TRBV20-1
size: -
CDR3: CSAIGPMAGLAGGSKNIQYF
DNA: TGCAGTGCTATCGGACCTATGGCGGGACTAGCGGGAGGAAGCAAAAACATTCAGTACTTC

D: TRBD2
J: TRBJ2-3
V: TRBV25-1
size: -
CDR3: CASWTSGADTQYF
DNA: TGTGCCAGCTGGACTAGCGGGGCGGATACGCAGTATTTT

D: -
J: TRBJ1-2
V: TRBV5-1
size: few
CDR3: CASSLQGTDGYTF
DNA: TGCGCCAGCAGCTTGCAAGGGACGGATGGCTACACCTTC

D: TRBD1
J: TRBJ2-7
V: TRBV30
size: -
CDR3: CAWSWDRMTYEQYF
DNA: TGTGCCTGGAGCTGGGACAGGATGACCTACGAGCAGTACTTC

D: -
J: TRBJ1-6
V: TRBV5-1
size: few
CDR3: CASSLDQGEDSPLHF
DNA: TGCGCCAGCAGCTTGGACCAGGGAGAGGATTCACCCCTCCACTTT

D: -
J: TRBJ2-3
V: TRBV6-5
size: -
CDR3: CASSELGGRITDTQYF
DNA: TGTGCCAGCAGTGAGTTAGGAGGGAGGATCACAGATACGCAGTATTTT

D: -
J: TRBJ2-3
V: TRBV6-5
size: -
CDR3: CASSSSDSHTQYF
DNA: TGTGCCAGCAGTTCCTCGGACTCACATACGCAGTATTTT

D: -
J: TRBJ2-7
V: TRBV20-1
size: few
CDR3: CSARASLEQYF
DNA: TGCAGTGCTAGAGCAAGTCTTGAGCAGTACTTC

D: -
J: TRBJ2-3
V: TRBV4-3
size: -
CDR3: CASSQDRRLSTDTQYF
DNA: TGCGCCAGCAGCCAAGATAGACGATTAAGCACAGATACGCAGTATTTT

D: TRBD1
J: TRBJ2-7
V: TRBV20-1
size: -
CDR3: CSAGDRDRGGYEQYF
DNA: TGCAGTGCTGGAGATAGGGACAGGGGTGGATACGAGCAGTACTTC

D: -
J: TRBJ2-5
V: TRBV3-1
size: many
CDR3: CASSLPGGFETQYF
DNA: TGTGCCAGCAGCCTTCCGGGGGGCTTTGAGACCCAGTACTTC

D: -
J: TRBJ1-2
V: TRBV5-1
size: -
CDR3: CASRPPDRYYGYTF
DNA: TGCGCCAGCAGGCCCCCTGACAGATACTATGGCTACACCTTC

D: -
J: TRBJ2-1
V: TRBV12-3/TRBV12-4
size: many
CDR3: CASSLNEQFF
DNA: TGTGCCAGCAGTTTAAATGAGCAGTTCTTC

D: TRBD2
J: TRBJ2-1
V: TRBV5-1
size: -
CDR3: CASSAGTSGNEQFF
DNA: TGCGCCAGCAGCGCCGGGACTAGCGGCAATGAGCAGTTCTTC

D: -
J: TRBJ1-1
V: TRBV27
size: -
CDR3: CASSLEYQNTEAFF
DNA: TGTGCCAGCAGTTTAGAGTACCAGAACACTGAAGCTTTCTTT

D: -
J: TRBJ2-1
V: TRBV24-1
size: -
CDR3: CATSDLGSSYNEQFF
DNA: TGTGCCACCAGTGATTTAGGCAGCTCCTACAATGAGCAGTTCTTC

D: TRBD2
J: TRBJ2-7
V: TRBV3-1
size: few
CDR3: CASSLSGRKPYEQYF
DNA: TGTGCCAGCAGCCTTAGCGGGAGGAAGCCCTACGAGCAGTACTTC

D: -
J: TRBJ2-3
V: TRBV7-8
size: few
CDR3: CASSPWGTDTQYF
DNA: TGTGCCAGCAGCCCCTGGGGCACAGATACGCAGTATTTT

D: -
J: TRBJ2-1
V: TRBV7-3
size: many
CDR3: CASSLGTGNEQFF
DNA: TGTGCCAGCAGCTTAGGGACGGGGAATGAGCAGTTCTTC

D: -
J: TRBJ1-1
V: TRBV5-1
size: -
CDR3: CASSLGFPNTEAFF
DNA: TGCGCCAGCAGCTTGGGGTTTCCGAACACTGAAGCTTTCTTT

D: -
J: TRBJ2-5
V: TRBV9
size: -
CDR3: CASSPLQGNPRETQYF
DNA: TGTGCCAGCAGCCCCCTCCAGGGGAACCCGCGAGAGACCCAGTACTTC

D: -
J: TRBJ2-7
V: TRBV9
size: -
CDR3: CASSVAAGESYEQYF
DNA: TGTGCCAGCAGCGTAGCGGCAGGGGAGAGCTACGAGCAGTACTTC

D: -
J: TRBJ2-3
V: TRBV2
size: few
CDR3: CASRATGTDTQYF
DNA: TGTGCCAGCAGAGCTACAGGCACAGATACGCAGTATTTT

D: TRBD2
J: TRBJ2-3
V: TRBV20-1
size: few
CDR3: CSARISGGSSGIKDTQYF
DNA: TGCAGTGCTAGAATCTCGGGAGGGAGTTCAGGGATCAAAGATACGCAGTATTTT

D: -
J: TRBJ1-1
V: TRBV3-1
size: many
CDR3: CASSHAVGNTEAFF
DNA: TGTGCCAGCAGCCATGCGGTAGGGAACACTGAAGCTTTCTTT

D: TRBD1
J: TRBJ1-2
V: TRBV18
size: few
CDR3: CASSPQGAGGYTF
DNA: TGTGCCAGCTCACCACAGGGGGCCGGGGGCTACACCTTC